A selection of T cell receptor beta chains follows, all from one sample in a study of shared clonotypes between healthy human individuals. Clones were read by immunoSEQ multiplex PCR, and TCRdb kept only the in-frame ones, dropping some. The sample yields nearly 1,000,000 clones, more than 75% seen once. The sample was memory CD4+ T cells sorted from blood. These receptors all stem from a man younger than 35 in good health. CDR3s include the opening cysteine and the closing phenylalanine or tryptophan. Fields, in order: CDR3 protein, CDR3 DNA, J gene, D gene, V gene, clone size. The D gene is left open where the match is weak. The size of a clone is reported for some rows only, either as once, few or many, or as a class for expanded clones.

CDR3 protein: CASSLDAGGSTDTQYF
CDR3 DNA: TGTGCCAGCAGCTTAGACGCGGGGGGGAGCACAGATACGCAGTATTTT
J gene: TRBJ2-3
D gene: TRBD2
V gene: TRBV7-6
clone size: few

CDR3 protein: CASSHSGTPTYEQYF
CDR3 DNA: TGTGCCAGCAGCCACTCCGGGACTCCCACCTACGAGCAGTACTTC
J gene: TRBJ2-7
D gene: .
V gene: TRBV13
clone size: .

CDR3 protein: CASTTGQPDQPQHF
CDR3 DNA: TGTGCCAGCACCACCGGACAGCCTGATCAGCCCCAGCATTTT
J gene: TRBJ1-5
D gene: .
V gene: TRBV18
clone size: once

CDR3 protein: CASSRSSPNTGELFF
CDR3 DNA: TGTGCCAGCAGCCGTTCTAGCCCTAACACCGGGGAGCTGTTTTTT
J gene: TRBJ2-2
D gene: .
V gene: TRBV14
clone size: few

CDR3 protein: CAISEPRQGVGGGYTF
CDR3 DNA: TGTGCCATCAGTGAGCCTCGACAGGGAGTTGGAGGTGGCTACACCTTC
J gene: TRBJ1-2
D gene: TRBD1
V gene: TRBV10-3
clone size: .

CDR3 protein: CASSSGTARSDTQYF
CDR3 DNA: TGTGCCAGCAGCTCAGGGACAGCTAGGTCAGATACGCAGTATTTT
J gene: TRBJ2-3
D gene: TRBD1
V gene: TRBV7-3
clone size: few

CDR3 protein: CASRAAENQPQHF
CDR3 DNA: TGTGCCAGCAGAGCGGCGGAGAATCAGCCCCAGCATTTT
J gene: TRBJ1-5
D gene: .
V gene: TRBV6-5
clone size: .

CDR3 protein: CASSRDRGGTDTQYF
CDR3 DNA: TGTGCCAGCAGCCGGGACAGGGGGGGCACAGATACGCAGTATTTT
J gene: TRBJ2-3
D gene: TRBD1
V gene: TRBV11-3
clone size: .

CDR3 protein: CAISDRTTYEQYF
CDR3 DNA: TGTGCCATCAGTGATAGGACAACCTACGAGCAGTACTTC
J gene: TRBJ2-7
D gene: .
V gene: TRBV10-3
clone size: few

CDR3 protein: CASSSTGTQGEQYF
CDR3 DNA: TGTGCCAGCTCATCAACCGGGACCCAGGGCGAGCAGTACTTC
J gene: TRBJ2-7
D gene: .
V gene: TRBV18
clone size: .

CDR3 protein: CASRGQELRAFF
CDR3 DNA: TGCGCCAGCAGAGGACAGGAATTGAGAGCTTTCTTT
J gene: TRBJ1-1
D gene: TRBD1
V gene: TRBV10-2
clone size: few

CDR3 protein: CASSIEVLGYTF
CDR3 DNA: TGTGCCAGCAGCATTGAGGTACTCGGCTACACCTTC
J gene: TRBJ1-2
D gene: .
V gene: TRBV21-1
clone size: many

CDR3 protein: CASSAGTTNTGELFF
CDR3 DNA: TGTGCCAGCAGCGCCGGGACTACGAACACCGGGGAGCTGTTTTTT
J gene: TRBJ2-2
D gene: TRBD2
V gene: TRBV9
clone size: .

CDR3 protein: CAISGGGNEQFF
CDR3 DNA: TGTGCCATCTCGGGAGGGGGGAATGAGCAGTTCTTC
J gene: TRBJ2-1
D gene: TRBD2
V gene: TRBV10-3
clone size: once

CDR3 protein: CASSERQFQETQYF
CDR3 DNA: TGTGCCAGCAGTGAACGGCAGTTCCAAGAGACCCAGTACTTC
J gene: TRBJ2-5
D gene: .
V gene: TRBV2
clone size: .

CDR3 protein: CASRRTDSYEQYF
CDR3 DNA: TGTGCCAGCAGGAGGACAGACTCCTACGAGCAGTACTTC
J gene: TRBJ2-7
D gene: .
V gene: TRBV28
clone size: .

CDR3 protein: CSASPGVEQYF
CDR3 DNA: TGCAGTGCTAGCCCTGGGGTCGAGCAGTACTTC
J gene: TRBJ2-7
D gene: .
V gene: TRBV20-1
clone size: .

CDR3 protein: CASSVGGWGQGKETQYF
CDR3 DNA: TGTGCCAGCAGCGTAGGGGGTTGGGGACAGGGGAAAGAGACCCAGTACTTC
J gene: TRBJ2-5
D gene: TRBD1
V gene: TRBV9
clone size: .

CDR3 protein: CASSPRSGQTHEQYF
CDR3 DNA: TGTGCCAGCAGCCCCCGTTCGGGACAAACCCACGAGCAGTACTTC
J gene: TRBJ2-7
D gene: .
V gene: TRBV11-3
clone size: .

CDR3 protein: CASSGRASQVYGYTF
CDR3 DNA: TGTGCCAGCAGCGGTAGGGCCAGTCAGGTATATGGCTACACCTTC
J gene: TRBJ1-2
D gene: .
V gene: TRBV5-6
clone size: .

CDR3 protein: CASSINNEQFF
CDR3 DNA: TGTGCCAGCAGCATAAACAATGAGCAGTTCTTC
J gene: TRBJ2-1
D gene: .
V gene: TRBV5-4
clone size: .

CDR3 protein: CASSLHGGVGEAFF
CDR3 DNA: TGTGCCAGCAGCTTGCACGGGGGGGTAGGTGAAGCTTTCTTT
J gene: TRBJ1-1
D gene: .
V gene: TRBV5-6
clone size: .

CDR3 protein: CASSSGQGSHEQYF
CDR3 DNA: TGTGCCAGCAGCTCGGGACAGGGTTCCCACGAGCAGTACTTC
J gene: TRBJ2-7
D gene: TRBD1
V gene: TRBV11-3
clone size: once

CDR3 protein: CASSRWGTGSKDTQYF
CDR3 DNA: TGTGCCAGTAGTCGGTGGGGGACAGGGTCGAAGGATACGCAGTATTTT
J gene: TRBJ2-3
D gene: TRBD1
V gene: TRBV19
clone size: .

CDR3 protein: CASSQDAGQGRGNTIYF
CDR3 DNA: TGCGCCAGCAGCCAAGATGCGGGGCAGGGGCGAGGAAACACCATATATTTT
J gene: TRBJ1-3
D gene: .
V gene: TRBV4-3
clone size: .

CDR3 protein: CATAGGQGRSYNEQFF
CDR3 DNA: TGTGCCACCGCCGGAGGGCAGGGTCGGTCCTACAATGAGCAGTTCTTC
J gene: TRBJ2-1
D gene: .
V gene: TRBV10-3
clone size: .

CDR3 protein: CASSPLGAQVEQYF
CDR3 DNA: TGTGCCAGCTCACCACTGGGGGCGCAGGTCGAGCAGTACTTC
J gene: TRBJ2-7
D gene: .
V gene: TRBV18
clone size: .

CDR3 protein: CASSPLQGYAGYTF
CDR3 DNA: TGCGCCAGCAGCCCTCTACAGGGTTATGCTGGCTACACCTTC
J gene: TRBJ1-2
D gene: .
V gene: TRBV5-1
clone size: .

CDR3 protein: CASSLGRQGASDEQFF
CDR3 DNA: TGTGCCAGCAGCTTAGGAAGACAGGGGGCGTCCGATGAGCAGTTCTTC
J gene: TRBJ2-1
D gene: TRBD1
V gene: TRBV11-2
clone size: .

CDR3 protein: CASSFIVTGELFF
CDR3 DNA: TGTGCCAGCAGTTTTATAGTCACCGGGGAGCTGTTTTTT
J gene: TRBJ2-2
D gene: .
V gene: TRBV28
clone size: .

CDR3 protein: CAISGGQRTEQFF
CDR3 DNA: TGTGCCATCAGCGGGGGACAGAGAACTGAGCAGTTCTTC
J gene: TRBJ2-1
D gene: .
V gene: TRBV10-3
clone size: .

CDR3 protein: CASSVEDSGVYEQYF
CDR3 DNA: TGTGCCAGCAGCGTAGAGGATAGTGGGGTCTACGAGCAGTACTTC
J gene: TRBJ2-7
D gene: .
V gene: TRBV9
clone size: .

CDR3 protein: CATSRDIQNSPLHF
CDR3 DNA: TGTGCCACCAGCAGAGATATCCAGAATTCACCCCTCCACTTT
J gene: TRBJ1-6
D gene: .
V gene: TRBV15
clone size: .

CDR3 protein: CAIKGGGRITDTQYF
CDR3 DNA: TGTGCCATCAAAGGCGGGGGGCGGATCACAGATACGCAGTATTTT
J gene: TRBJ2-3
D gene: TRBD2
V gene: TRBV10-3
clone size: .

CDR3 protein: CASTQGAGVNEQFF
CDR3 DNA: TGTGCCAGCACCCAGGGGGCTGGGGTCAATGAGCAGTTCTTC
J gene: TRBJ2-1
D gene: TRBD1
V gene: TRBV7-2
clone size: .

CDR3 protein: CASSLLGGWGYTF
CDR3 DNA: TGTGCCAGCAGTTTACTTGGGGGTTGGGGCTACACCTTC
J gene: TRBJ1-2
D gene: .
V gene: TRBV27
clone size: few

CDR3 protein: CASSVNTVGYGYTF
CDR3 DNA: TGTGCCAGCAGCGTTAACACCGTCGGCTATGGCTACACCTTC
J gene: TRBJ1-2
D gene: .
V gene: TRBV9
clone size: once

CDR3 protein: CASSVDRKSNQPQHF
CDR3 DNA: TGCGCCAGCAGTGTGGACAGGAAGAGCAATCAGCCCCAGCATTTT
J gene: TRBJ1-5
D gene: TRBD1
V gene: TRBV10-2
clone size: few

CDR3 protein: CASSLGSGLAGGPTDTQYF
CDR3 DNA: TGTGCCAGCAGCTTAGGCTCGGGACTAGCGGGAGGCCCCACAGATACGCAGTATTTT
J gene: TRBJ2-3
D gene: TRBD2
V gene: TRBV7-9
clone size: .

CDR3 protein: CASSLEGSGREETQYF
CDR3 DNA: TGTGCCAGCAGCTTAGAAGGTAGCGGGAGAGAAGAGACCCAGTACTTC
J gene: TRBJ2-5
D gene: TRBD2
V gene: TRBV11-2
clone size: .

CDR3 protein: CASTGQGRLGNSPLHF
CDR3 DNA: TGTGCCAGTACCGGACAGGGGAGGTTAGGAAATTCACCCCTCCACTTT
J gene: TRBJ1-6
D gene: TRBD1
V gene: TRBV19
clone size: .

CDR3 protein: CASRGGGSYEQYF
CDR3 DNA: TGTGCCAGCCGTGGGGGGGGATCCTACGAGCAGTACTTC
J gene: TRBJ2-7
D gene: TRBD2
V gene: TRBV27
clone size: .

CDR3 protein: CASSGPSGSYEQYF
CDR3 DNA: TGTGCCAGCAGTGGTCCTAGCGGATCCTACGAGCAGTACTTC
J gene: TRBJ2-7
D gene: TRBD2
V gene: TRBV2
clone size: .

CDR3 protein: CASSAAAGSADTQYF
CDR3 DNA: TGTGCCAGCAGCGCGGCAGCGGGATCCGCAGATACGCAGTATTTT
J gene: TRBJ2-3
D gene: TRBD2
V gene: TRBV9
clone size: .

CDR3 protein: CASSLVGQDGYTF
CDR3 DNA: TGTGCCAGCAGCTTGGTCGGACAGGATGGCTACACCTTC
J gene: TRBJ1-2
D gene: TRBD1
V gene: TRBV5-6
clone size: once

CDR3 protein: CAITNQPDRETQYF
CDR3 DNA: TGTGCCATCACGAATCAGCCCGATAGAGAGACCCAGTACTTC
J gene: TRBJ2-5
D gene: .
V gene: TRBV28
clone size: .

CDR3 protein: CASSSGLATLGELFF
CDR3 DNA: TGTGCCAGCAGCTCGGGACTAGCGACTCTCGGGGAGCTGTTTTTT
J gene: TRBJ2-2
D gene: TRBD2
V gene: TRBV5-4
clone size: .

CDR3 protein: CASTEGNYGYTF
CDR3 DNA: TGCGCCAGCACAGAGGGGAACTATGGCTACACCTTC
J gene: TRBJ1-2
D gene: .
V gene: TRBV5-1
clone size: .

CDR3 protein: CASKVQPNYNEQFF
CDR3 DNA: TGTGCCAGCAAAGTGCAGCCGAACTACAATGAGCAGTTCTTC
J gene: TRBJ2-1
D gene: .
V gene: TRBV27
clone size: once

CDR3 protein: CASSQDGLSNTEAFF
CDR3 DNA: TGCGCCAGCAGCCAAGATGGGCTTTCCAACACTGAAGCTTTCTTT
J gene: TRBJ1-1
D gene: .
V gene: TRBV4-3
clone size: .

CDR3 protein: CAISESGGNNQPQHF
CDR3 DNA: TGTGCCATCAGTGAGTCAGGGGGCAACAATCAGCCCCAGCATTTT
J gene: TRBJ1-5
D gene: TRBD1
V gene: TRBV10-3
clone size: .

CDR3 protein: CSVDRQGDYADYGYTF
CDR3 DNA: TGCAGCGTTGACCGACAGGGGGACTATGCGGACTATGGCTACACCTTC
J gene: TRBJ1-2
D gene: TRBD1
V gene: TRBV29-1
clone size: few

CDR3 protein: CAWSVGGLGYGYTF
CDR3 DNA: TGTGCCTGGAGTGTTGGAGGTTTAGGCTATGGCTACACCTTC
J gene: TRBJ1-2
D gene: .
V gene: TRBV30
clone size: .

CDR3 protein: CASSEMATQETQYF
CDR3 DNA: TGTGCCAGCAGTGAAATGGCAACTCAAGAGACCCAGTACTTC
J gene: TRBJ2-5
D gene: .
V gene: TRBV6-1
clone size: few

CDR3 protein: CASSSATSGSFFYEQYF
CDR3 DNA: TGTGCCAGCAGCAGCGCGACTAGCGGGAGTTTCTTTTACGAGCAGTACTTC
J gene: TRBJ2-7
D gene: TRBD2
V gene: TRBV28
clone size: few

CDR3 protein: CASSFGTGRNYGYTF
CDR3 DNA: TGTGCCAGCAGCTTCGGGACAGGGAGGAACTATGGCTACACCTTC
J gene: TRBJ1-2
D gene: TRBD1
V gene: TRBV5-6
clone size: .